The clone carrying this T cell receptor (beta chain) was recorded many times. The data are from a study of early T cells in non-severe SARS-CoV-2 infection. As part of library construction, unique molecular identifiers were attached to individual cDNA molecules. MiXCR, run by TCRdb on the 5' RACE reads, gives a single entry per CDR3 protein. This repertoire shows over 55,000 distinct CDR3 sequences, about 9.9% found once; its top ten account for less than 1.5%. The germline V gene has CDR1 KGHDR and CDR2 SFDVKD. CDR3 size: 16 residues. Trimming took off 3 bases at V and 3 bases at J, with 14 bases between the two ends.

V is TRBV24-1 and J is TRBJ2-1; D may be TRBD1 or TRBD2 (5 bases each). The specimen sequenced was whole blood. This receptor was taken from an adult who was a healthcare worker with PCR-confirmed SARS-CoV-2 infection or an uninfected control (not recorded which). The CDR3 protein is CATSDRTGTDYNEQFF. The CDR3 bases are TGTGCCACCAGTGATCGGACCGGGACGGACTACAATGAGCAGTTCTTC.